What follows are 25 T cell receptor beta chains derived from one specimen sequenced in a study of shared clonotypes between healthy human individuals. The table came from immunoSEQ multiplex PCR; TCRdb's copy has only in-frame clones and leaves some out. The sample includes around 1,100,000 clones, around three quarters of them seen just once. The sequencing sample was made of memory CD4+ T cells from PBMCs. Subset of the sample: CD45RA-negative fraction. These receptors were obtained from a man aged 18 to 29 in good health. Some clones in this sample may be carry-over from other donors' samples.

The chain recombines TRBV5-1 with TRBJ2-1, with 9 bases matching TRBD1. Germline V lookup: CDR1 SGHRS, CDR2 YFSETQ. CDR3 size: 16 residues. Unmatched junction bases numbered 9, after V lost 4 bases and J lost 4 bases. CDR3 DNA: TGCGCCAGCAGCGCGTTGGGGGACAGGGATTACAATGAGCAGTTCTTC. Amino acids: CASSALGDRDYNEQFF.

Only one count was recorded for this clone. DNA for the CDR3: TGTGCCACACGCCCGGGCATGAACACTGAAGCTTTCTTT. Translating it yields CATRPGMNTEAFF. The rearrangement uses TRBV18 and TRBJ1-1; the D is unclear. Deletions cut 10 bases from V and 0 bases from J, with 12 bases between. The CDR3 sequence is 13 residues long. CDR1 KGHSH and CDR2 LQKENI come from the germline V gene.

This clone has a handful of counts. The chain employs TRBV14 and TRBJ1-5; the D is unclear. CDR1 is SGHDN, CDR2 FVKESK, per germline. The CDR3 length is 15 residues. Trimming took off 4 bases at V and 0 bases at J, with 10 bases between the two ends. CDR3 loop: CASSRRVYSNQPQHF. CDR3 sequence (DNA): TGTGCCAGCAGCCGCCGGGTCTATAGCAATCAGCCCCAGCATTTT.

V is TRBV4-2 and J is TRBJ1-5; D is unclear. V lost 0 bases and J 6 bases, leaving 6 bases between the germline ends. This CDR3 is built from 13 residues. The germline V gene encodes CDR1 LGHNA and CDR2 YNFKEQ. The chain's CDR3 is CASSQDAVQPQHF. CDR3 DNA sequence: TGTGCCAGCAGCCAAGACGCCGTTCAGCCCCAGCATTTT.

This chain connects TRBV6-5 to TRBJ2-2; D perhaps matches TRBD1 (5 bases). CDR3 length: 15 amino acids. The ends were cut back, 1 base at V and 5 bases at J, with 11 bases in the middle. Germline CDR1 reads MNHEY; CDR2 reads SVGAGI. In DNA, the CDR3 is TGTGCCAGCAGTTACTGGGCTAGACAGACCGGGGAGCTGTTTTTT. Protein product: CASSYWARQTGELFF.

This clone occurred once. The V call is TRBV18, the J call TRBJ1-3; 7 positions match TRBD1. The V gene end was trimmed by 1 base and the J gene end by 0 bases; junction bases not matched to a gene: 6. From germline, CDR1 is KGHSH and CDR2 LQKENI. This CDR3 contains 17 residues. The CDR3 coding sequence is TGTGCCAGCTCACCACTCGACAGGGCCCCCTCTGGAAACACCATATATTTT. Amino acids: CASSPLDRAPSGNTIYF.

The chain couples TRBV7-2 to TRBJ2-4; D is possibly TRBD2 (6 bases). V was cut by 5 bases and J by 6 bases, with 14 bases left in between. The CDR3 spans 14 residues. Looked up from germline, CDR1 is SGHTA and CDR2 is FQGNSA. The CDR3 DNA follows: TGTGCCAGCAGCGCCCGGGAGAATGGAAACATTCAGTACTTC. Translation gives CASSARENGNIQYF.

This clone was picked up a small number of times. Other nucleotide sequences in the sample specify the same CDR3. This chain's CDR3 is CASSPDIPSGNTIYF. The CDR3 DNA follows: TGTGCCAGCAGCCCGGACATACCTTCTGGAAACACCATATATTTT. J is TRBJ1-3 and V is TRBV9; TRBD1 is a possible D gene (5 bases). The CDR3 consists of 15 residues. Trimming pared 4 bases from V and 1 base from J, leaving 12 bases between. Germline CDR1 is SGDLS and CDR2 is YYNGEE.

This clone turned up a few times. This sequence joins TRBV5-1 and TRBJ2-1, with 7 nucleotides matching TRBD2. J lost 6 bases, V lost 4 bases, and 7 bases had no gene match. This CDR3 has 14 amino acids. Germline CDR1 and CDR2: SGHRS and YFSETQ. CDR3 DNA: TGCGCCAGCAGCCGGGGGAGGGGTTTCAATGAGCAGTTCTTC. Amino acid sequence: CASSRGRGFNEQFF.

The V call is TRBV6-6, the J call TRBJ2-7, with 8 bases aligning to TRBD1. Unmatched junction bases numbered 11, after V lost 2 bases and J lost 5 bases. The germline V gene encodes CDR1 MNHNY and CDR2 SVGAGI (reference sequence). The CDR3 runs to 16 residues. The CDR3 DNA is TGTGCCAGCAGTTACCAATTGGACAGGGCAGAACACGAGCAGTACTTC. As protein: CASSYQLDRAEHEQYF.

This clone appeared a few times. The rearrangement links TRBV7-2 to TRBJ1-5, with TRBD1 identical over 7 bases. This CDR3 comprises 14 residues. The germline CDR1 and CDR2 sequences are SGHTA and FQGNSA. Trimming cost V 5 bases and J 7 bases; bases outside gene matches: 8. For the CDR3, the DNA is TGTGCCAGCAGCAATAGACAGGGTCGCCAGCCCCAGCATTTT. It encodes CASSNRQGRQPQHF.

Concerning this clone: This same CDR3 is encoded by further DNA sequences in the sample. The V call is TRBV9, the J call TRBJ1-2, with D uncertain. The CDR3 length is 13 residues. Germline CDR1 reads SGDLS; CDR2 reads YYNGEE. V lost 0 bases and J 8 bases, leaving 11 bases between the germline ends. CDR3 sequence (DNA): TGTGCCAGCAGCGTAGACGGCGGGGAGGGCTACACCTTC. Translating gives CASSVDGGEGYTF.

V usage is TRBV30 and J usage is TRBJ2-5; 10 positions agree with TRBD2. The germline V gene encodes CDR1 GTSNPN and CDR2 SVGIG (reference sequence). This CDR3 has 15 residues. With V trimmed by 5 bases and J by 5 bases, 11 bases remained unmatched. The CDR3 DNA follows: TGTGCCTGGGCTCCGGGACTAGCGCCCTGGGAGACCCAGTACTTC. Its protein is CAWAPGLAPWETQYF.

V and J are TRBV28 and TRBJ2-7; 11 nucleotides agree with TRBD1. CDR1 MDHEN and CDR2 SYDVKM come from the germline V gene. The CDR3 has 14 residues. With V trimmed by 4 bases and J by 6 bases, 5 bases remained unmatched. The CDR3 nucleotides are TGTGCCAGCAGTTCGCCGGGACAGGGGGTCGAGCAGTACTTC. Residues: CASSSPGQGVEQYF. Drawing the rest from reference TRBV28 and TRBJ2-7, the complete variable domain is DVKVTQSSRYLVKRTGEKVFLECVQDMDHENMFWYRQDPGLGLRLIYFSYDVKMKEKGDIPEGYSVSREKKERFSLILESASTNQTSMYLCASSSPGQGVEQYFGPGTRLTVT.

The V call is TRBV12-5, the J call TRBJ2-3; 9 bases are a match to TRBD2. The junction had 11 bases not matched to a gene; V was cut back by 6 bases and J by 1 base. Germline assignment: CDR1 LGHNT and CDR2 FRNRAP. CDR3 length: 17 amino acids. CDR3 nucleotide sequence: TGTGCTAGTGGCGCGGGAGGGGAGCCGGCCCGCACAGATACGCAGTATTTT. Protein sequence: CASGAGGEPARTDTQYF. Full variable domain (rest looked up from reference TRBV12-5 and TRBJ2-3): DARVTQTPRHKVTEMGQEVTMRCQPILGHNTVFWYRQTMMQGLELLAYFRNRAPLDDSGMPKDRFSAEMPDATLATLKIQPSEPRDSAVYFCASGAGGEPARTDTQYFGPGTRLTVL.

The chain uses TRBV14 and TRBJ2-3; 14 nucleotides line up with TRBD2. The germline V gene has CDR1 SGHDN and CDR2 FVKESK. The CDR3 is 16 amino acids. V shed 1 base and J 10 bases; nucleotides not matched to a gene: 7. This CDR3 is CASSQGLAGGLAAQYF. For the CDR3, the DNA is TGTGCCAGCAGCCAAGGACTAGCGGGAGGGCTTGCTGCGCAGTATTTT.

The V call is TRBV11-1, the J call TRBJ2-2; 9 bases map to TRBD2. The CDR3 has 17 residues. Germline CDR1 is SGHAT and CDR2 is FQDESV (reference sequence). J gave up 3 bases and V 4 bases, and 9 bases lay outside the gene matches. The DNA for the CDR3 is TGTGCCAGCAGCTCATGGCGACTAGCGGATTACACCGGGGAGCTGTTTTTT. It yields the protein CASSSWRLADYTGELFF.

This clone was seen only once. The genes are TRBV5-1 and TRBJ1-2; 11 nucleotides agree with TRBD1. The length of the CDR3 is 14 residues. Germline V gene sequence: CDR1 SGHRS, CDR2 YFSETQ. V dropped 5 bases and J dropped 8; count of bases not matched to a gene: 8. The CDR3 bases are TGCGCCAGCAGGTCCGGACAGGGGGCGGAAGGCTACACCTTC. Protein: CASRSGQGAEGYTF.

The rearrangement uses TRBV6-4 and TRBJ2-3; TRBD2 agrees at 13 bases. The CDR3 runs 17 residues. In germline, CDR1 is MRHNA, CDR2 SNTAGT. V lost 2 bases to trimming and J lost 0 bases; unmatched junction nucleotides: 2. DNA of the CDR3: TGTGCCAGCAGTGACGGGACTAGCGGGGTAAGCACAGATACGCAGTATTTT. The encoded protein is CASSDGTSGVSTDTQYF.

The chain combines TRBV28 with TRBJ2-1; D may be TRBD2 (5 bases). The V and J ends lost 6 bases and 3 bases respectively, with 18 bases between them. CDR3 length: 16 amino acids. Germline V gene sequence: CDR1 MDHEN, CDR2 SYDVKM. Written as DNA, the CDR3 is TGTGCCAGCAGCCCTCTCGGTCCGGGGAACTACAATGAGCAGTTCTTC. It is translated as CASSPLGPGNYNEQFF.

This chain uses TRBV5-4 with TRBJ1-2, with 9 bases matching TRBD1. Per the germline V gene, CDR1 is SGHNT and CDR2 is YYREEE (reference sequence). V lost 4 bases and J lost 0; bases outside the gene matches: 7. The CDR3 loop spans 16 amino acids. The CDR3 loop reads CASSTTGQGANYGYTF. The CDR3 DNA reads TGTGCCAGCAGCACAACGGGACAGGGAGCTAACTATGGCTACACCTTC.

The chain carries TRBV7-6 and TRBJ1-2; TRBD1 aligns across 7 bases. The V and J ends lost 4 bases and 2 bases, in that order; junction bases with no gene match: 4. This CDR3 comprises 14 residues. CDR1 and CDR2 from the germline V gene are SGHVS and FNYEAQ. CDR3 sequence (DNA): TGTGCCAGCAGCTCCCTGGGACAGAACTATGGCTACACCTTC. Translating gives CASSSLGQNYGYTF.

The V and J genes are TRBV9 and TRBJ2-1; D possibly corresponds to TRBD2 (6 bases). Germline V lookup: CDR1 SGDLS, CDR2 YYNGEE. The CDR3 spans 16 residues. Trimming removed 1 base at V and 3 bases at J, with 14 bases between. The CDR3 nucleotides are TGTGCCAGCAGCGTAATTGGCGGGAAGAACTACAATGAGCAGTTCTTC. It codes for CASSVIGGKNYNEQFF.

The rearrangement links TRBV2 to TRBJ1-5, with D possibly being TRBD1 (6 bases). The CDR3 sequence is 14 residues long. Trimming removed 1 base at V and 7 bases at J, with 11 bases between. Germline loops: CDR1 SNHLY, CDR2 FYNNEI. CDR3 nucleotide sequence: TGTGCCAGCAGTGAAGACAGGGCATGGCAGCCCCAGCATTTT. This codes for CASSEDRAWQPQHF.

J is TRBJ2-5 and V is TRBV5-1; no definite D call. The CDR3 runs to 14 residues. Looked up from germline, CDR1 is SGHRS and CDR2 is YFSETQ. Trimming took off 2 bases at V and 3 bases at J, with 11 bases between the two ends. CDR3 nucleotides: TGCGCCAGCAGCTTTCAGAGATCTGAAGAGACCCAGTACTTC. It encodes CASSFQRSEETQYF.